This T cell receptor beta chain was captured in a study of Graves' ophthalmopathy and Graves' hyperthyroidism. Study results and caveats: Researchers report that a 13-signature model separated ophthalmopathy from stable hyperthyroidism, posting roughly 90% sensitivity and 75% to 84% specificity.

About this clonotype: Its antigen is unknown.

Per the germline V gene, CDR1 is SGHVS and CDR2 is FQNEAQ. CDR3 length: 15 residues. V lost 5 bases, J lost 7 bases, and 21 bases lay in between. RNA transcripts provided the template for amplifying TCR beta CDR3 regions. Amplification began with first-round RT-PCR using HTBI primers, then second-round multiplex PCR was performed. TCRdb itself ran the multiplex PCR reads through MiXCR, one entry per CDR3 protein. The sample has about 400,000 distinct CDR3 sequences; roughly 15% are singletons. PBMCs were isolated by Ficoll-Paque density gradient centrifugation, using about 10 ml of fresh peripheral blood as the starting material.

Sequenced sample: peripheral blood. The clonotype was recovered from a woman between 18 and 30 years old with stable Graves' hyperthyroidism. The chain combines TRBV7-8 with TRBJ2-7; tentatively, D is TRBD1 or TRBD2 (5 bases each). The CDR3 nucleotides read TGTGCCAGCAGCCTTGAGGGGATGTACGGTCGGGAGCAGTACTTC. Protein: CASSLEGMYGREQYF.